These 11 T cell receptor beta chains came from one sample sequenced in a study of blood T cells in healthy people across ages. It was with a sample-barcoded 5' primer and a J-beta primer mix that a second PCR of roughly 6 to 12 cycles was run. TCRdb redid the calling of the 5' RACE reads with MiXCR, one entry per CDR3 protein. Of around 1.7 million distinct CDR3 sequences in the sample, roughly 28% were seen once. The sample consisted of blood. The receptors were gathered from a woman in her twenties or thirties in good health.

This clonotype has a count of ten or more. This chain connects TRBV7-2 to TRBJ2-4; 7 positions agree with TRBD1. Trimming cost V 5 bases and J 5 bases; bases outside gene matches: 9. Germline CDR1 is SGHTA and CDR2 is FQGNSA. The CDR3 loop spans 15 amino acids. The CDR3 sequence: CASSPQGPGENIQYF. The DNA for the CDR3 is TGTGCCAGCAGCCCACAGGGGCCTGGGGAAAACATTCAGTACTTC.

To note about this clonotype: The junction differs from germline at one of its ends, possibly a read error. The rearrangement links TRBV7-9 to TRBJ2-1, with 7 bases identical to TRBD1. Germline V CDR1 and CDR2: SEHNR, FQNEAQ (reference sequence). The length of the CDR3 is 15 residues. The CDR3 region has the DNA TGTGCCAGCAGCTTTTCACAGGGGTCCTACAATGGGCAGTTCTTC. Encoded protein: CASSFSQGSYNGQFF.

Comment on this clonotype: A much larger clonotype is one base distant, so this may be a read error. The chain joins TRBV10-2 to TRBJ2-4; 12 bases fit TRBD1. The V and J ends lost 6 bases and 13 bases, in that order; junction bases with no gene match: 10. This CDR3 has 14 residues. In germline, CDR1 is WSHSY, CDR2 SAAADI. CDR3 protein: CASRGQGARNEQYF. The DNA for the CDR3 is TGCGCCAGCAGGGGACAGGGGGCGCGGAATGAGCAGTACTTC.

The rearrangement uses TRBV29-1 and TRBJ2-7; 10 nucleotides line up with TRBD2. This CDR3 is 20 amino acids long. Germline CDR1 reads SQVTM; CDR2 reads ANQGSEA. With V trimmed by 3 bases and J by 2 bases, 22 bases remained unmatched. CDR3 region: CSVDGRVPGLATPGAYEQYF. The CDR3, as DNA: TGCAGCGTTGACGGCCGGGTTCCGGGACTAGCGACCCCAGGGGCCTACGAGCAGTACTTC.

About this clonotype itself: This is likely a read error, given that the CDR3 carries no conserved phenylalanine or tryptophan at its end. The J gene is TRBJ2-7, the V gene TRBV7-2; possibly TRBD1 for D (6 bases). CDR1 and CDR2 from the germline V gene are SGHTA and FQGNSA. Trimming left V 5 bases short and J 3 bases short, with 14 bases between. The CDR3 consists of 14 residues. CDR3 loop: CASSPGATSYEQYL. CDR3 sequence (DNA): TGTGCCAGCAGCCCAGGGGCCACAAGCTACGAGCAGTACCTC.

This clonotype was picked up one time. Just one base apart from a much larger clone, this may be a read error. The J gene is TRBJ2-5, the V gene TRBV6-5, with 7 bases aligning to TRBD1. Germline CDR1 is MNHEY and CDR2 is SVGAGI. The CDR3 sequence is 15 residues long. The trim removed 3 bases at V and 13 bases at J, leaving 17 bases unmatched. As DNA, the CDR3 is TGTGCCAGCAGTTATAGGGGCAGGGGGACCTACGAGCGGTACTTC. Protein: CASSYRGRGTYERYF.

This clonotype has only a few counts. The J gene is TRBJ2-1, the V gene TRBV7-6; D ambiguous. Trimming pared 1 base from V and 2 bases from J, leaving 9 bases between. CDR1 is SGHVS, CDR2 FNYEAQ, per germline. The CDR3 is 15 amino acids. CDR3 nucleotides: TGTGCCAGCAGCTTAGTCGGTTCGCCCTACAATGAGCAGTTCTTC. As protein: CASSLVGSPYNEQFF. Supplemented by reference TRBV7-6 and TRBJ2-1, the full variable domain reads GAGVSQSPRYKVTKRGQDVALRCDPISGHVSLYWYRQALGQGPEFLTYFNYEAQQDKSGLPNDRFSAERPEGSISTLTIQRTEQRDSAMYRCASSLVGSPYNEQFFGPGTRLTVL.

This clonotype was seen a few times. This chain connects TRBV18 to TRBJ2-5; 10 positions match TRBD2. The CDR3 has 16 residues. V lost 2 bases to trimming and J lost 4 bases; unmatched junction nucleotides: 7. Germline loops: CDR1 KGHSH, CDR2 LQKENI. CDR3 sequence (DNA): TGTGCCAGCTCACCATTGGCTAGCGGGAGTTCAGAGACCCAGTACTTC. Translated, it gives CASSPLASGSSETQYF.

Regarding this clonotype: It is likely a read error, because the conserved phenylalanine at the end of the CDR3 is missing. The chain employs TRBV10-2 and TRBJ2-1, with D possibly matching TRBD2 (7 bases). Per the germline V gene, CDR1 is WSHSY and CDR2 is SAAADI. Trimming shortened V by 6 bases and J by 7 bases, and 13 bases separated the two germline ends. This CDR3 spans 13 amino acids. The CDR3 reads CASREGGLNEQFC. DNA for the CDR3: TGCGCCAGCAGAGAAGGGGGACTAAATGAGCAGTTCTGC.

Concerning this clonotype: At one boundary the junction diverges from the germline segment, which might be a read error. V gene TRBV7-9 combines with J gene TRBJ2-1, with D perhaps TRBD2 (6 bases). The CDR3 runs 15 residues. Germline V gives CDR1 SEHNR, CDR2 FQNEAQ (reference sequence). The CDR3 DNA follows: TGTGCCAGCATCAGCGGGCCACCTCCCTACAATGAGCAGCTCTTC. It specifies CASISGPPPYNEQLF. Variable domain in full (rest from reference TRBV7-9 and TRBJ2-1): DTGVSQNPRHKITKRGQNVTFRCDPISEHNRLYWYRQTLGQGPEFLTYFQNEAQLEKSRLLSDRFSAERPKGSFSTLEIQRTEQGDSAMYLCASISGPPPYNEQLFGPGTRLTVL.

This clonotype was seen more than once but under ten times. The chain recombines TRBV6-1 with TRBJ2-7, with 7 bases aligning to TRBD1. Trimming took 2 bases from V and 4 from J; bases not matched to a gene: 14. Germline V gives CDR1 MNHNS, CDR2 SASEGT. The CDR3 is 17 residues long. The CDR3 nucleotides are TGTGCCAGCAGTGAACACGGGGCAGGGGGAAGCGGTTACGAGCAGTACTTC. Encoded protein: CASSEHGAGGSGYEQYF.